The 15 T cell receptor beta chains listed next were all sequenced from one sample in a study of cytomegalovirus exposure and HLA in healthy donors. The PCR was carried out with 60 Vbeta primers and 13 Jbeta primers. Profiling relied on immunoSEQ multiplex PCR, and the TCRdb table lists in-frame clones only, not all of them. This table holds 200,000 to 250,000 clones, around four fifths found once. The sample was PBMCs. These receptors were collected from a woman in her thirties or forties in good health and CMV-seronegative.

The chain combines TRBV7-9 with TRBJ1-6; D is perhaps TRBD1 (6 bases). CDR3 length: 14 residues. V lost 2 bases, J lost 4 bases, and 6 bases lay in between. Germline V CDR1 and CDR2: SEHNR, FQNEAQ (reference sequence). The CDR3 bases are TGTGCCAGCAGCTTAACAGGGTATAATTCACCCCTCCACTTT. Amino acids: CASSLTGYNSPLHF.

This rearrangement joins TRBV21-1 to TRBJ2-7; TRBD1, the table's D call, lacks a check against the DNA. TRBV21-1 is a known pseudogene. This CDR3 region has 13 residues. CDR3 sequence reads: CASQGLSSYEQYF. The CDR3 DNA reads TGTGCCAGCCAGGGATTAAGCTCCTACGAGCAGTACTTC.

The CDR3 DNA is TGTGCCAGCTCAGGACACCCGGTGGGTACCGGGGAGCTGTTTTTT. Translating gives CASSGHPVGTGELFF. The V call is TRBV18, the J call TRBJ2-2; tentative D call: TRBD1 (5 bases). The CDR3 is 15 residues long. Trimming shortened V by 5 bases and J by 5 bases, and 15 bases separated the two germline ends. Germline values: CDR1 KGHSH, CDR2 LQKENI.

The chain is built from TRBV29-1 and TRBJ1-1, with a possible D match to TRBD1 (5 bases). Trimming left V 0 bases short and J 2 bases short, with 16 bases between. This CDR3 region has 16 residues. Germline loops: CDR1 SQVTM, CDR2 ANQGSEA. The chain's CDR3 is CSVEDLRQGFNTEAFF. CDR3 coding DNA: TGCAGCGTTGAAGATCTTCGGCAGGGATTCAACACTGAAGCTTTCTTT.

This clone was detected once. CDR3 amino acids: CASSLKGTYEQYF. The DNA of the CDR3 is TGTGCCAGCTCCCTAAAGGGGACCTACGAGCAGTACTTC. The chain has TRBV18 and TRBJ2-7; possible D gene TRBD1, 5 bases. Germline V gene data show CDR1 as KGHSH and CDR2 as LQKENI. This CDR3 has 13 residues. V was shortened by 6 bases and J by 2 bases, with 11 bases between the two germline ends.

V is TRBV7-9 and J is TRBJ1-1; D remains unclear. Looked up from germline, CDR1 is SEHNR and CDR2 is FQNEAQ (reference sequence). The CDR3 contains 13 residues. V was shortened by 4 bases and J by 0 bases, with 6 bases between the two germline ends. The CDR3 coding sequence is TGTGCCAGCAGCTCTCAGATGAACACTGAAGCTTTCTTT. This encodes CASSSQMNTEAFF.

The gene calls are TRBV6-6 and TRBJ2-7; D unclear. The germline CDR1 and CDR2 sequences are MNHNY and SVGAGI (reference sequence). Trimming pared 7 bases from V and 5 bases from J, leaving 12 bases between. The CDR3 has 12 amino acids. CDR3 nucleotides: TGTGCCAGCATAGGAGCGCCGCACGAGCAGTACTTC. This codes for CASIGAPHEQYF.

This chain connects TRBV7-8 to TRBJ2-2; unclear D gene. Trimming removed 5 bases from V and 1 base from J, with 8 bases in between. Germline V gene data show CDR1 as SGHVS and CDR2 as FQNEAQ. CDR3 length: 14 residues. The CDR3 protein is CASSLSVNTGELFF. In nucleotides, the CDR3 is TGTGCCAGCAGCCTATCGGTGAACACCGGGGAGCTGTTTTTT.

The V and J genes are TRBV19 and TRBJ2-7, with a tentative D call TRBD1 (5 bases). This CDR3 contains 15 residues. The ends were cut back, 3 bases at V and 3 bases at J, with 15 bases in the middle. Germline-derived CDR1 and CDR2 are LNHDA and SQIVND (reference sequence). For the CDR3, the DNA is TGTGCCAGTAGTATCGGTGGGCAGGGCGGCTACGAGCAGTACTTC. The encoded protein is CASSIGGQGGYEQYF.

The chain is built from TRBV18 and TRBJ1-1; TRBD1 agrees at 8 bases. The trim removed 2 bases at V and 0 bases at J, leaving 8 bases unmatched. The CDR3 is 17 amino acids. CDR1 is KGHSH, CDR2 LQKENI, per germline. CDR3 protein: CASSPVWDRTMNTEAFF. In DNA form, the CDR3 reads TGTGCCAGCTCACCAGTGTGGGACAGGACTATGAACACTGAAGCTTTCTTT.

Concerning this clone: One junction end does not reproduce the germline sequence, and a read error may be involved. The rearrangement uses TRBV7-9 and TRBJ2-7; TRBD2 matches at 9 bases. Per the germline V gene, CDR1 is SEHNR and CDR2 is FQNEAQ (reference sequence). The CDR3 runs to 16 residues. The CDR3 loop reads CSSSFKAGGSSYEQYF. The CDR3 DNA is TGTTCCAGCAGCTTTAAAGCGGGGGGCTCGTCCTACGAGCAGTACTTC.

The J gene is TRBJ1-1, the V gene TRBV29-1; D is ambiguous. The germline V gene encodes CDR1 SQVTM and CDR2 ANQGSEA. The CDR3 has 11 amino acids. V dropped 3 bases and J dropped 5 bases, with 7 bases sitting between them. The CDR3 here is CSVDLRTEAFF. DNA for the CDR3: TGCAGCGTTGACTTGAGGACTGAAGCTTTCTTT.

This clone was seen just once. This chain uses TRBV19 with TRBJ1-5; D is ambiguous. Trimming stripped 4 bases from V and 11 bases from J, with 15 bases between. This CDR3 is 13 amino acids long. Per germline, CDR1 LNHDA and CDR2 SQIVND (reference sequence). This CDR3 is CASSTLHAQTQHF. In DNA form, the CDR3 reads TGTGCCAGTAGTACGCTTCACGCCCAGACCCAGCATTTT.

The chain links TRBV28 to TRBJ2-2; D gene unclear. The V end was cut by 1 base, the J end by 5 bases, with 8 bases between. Germline values: CDR1 MDHEN, CDR2 SYDVKM. The length of the CDR3 is 14 residues. CDR3 in amino acids: CASSLSSTTGELFF. CDR3 bases: TGTGCCAGCAGTTTATCGAGTACTACCGGGGAGCTGTTTTTT.

The chain has TRBV2 and TRBJ1-6; 7 nucleotides line up with TRBD1. The CDR3 has 16 residues. Trimming cost V 1 base and J 5 bases; bases outside gene matches: 5. Germline V CDR1 and CDR2: SNHLY, FYNNEI. The CDR3 DNA reads as TGTGCCAGCAGTGAAGTAGGGACAGATAATAATTCACCCCTCCACTTT. Its translation is CASSEVGTDNNSPLHF.